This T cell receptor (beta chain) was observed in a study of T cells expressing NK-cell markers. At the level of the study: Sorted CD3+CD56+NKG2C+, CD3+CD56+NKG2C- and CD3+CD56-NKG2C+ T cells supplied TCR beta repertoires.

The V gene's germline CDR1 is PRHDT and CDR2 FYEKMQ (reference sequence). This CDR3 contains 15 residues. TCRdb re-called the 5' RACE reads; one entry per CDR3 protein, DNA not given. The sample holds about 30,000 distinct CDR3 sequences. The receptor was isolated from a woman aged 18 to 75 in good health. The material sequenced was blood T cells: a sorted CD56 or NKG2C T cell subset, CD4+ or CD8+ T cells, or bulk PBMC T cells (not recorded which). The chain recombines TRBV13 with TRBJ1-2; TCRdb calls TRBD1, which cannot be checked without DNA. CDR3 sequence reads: CASSSPAQGTYGYTF.